These 7 T cell receptor beta chains originate from one sample sequenced in a study of identical twins. A single record per CDR3 protein comes from TCRdb applying MiXCR to the 5' RACE reads. The profile shows about 520,000 distinct CDR3 sequences, roughly 21% of them singletons. These sequences were also reported in another study, on T cells expressing NK-cell markers.

The sample taken for sequencing was CD4+ T cells sorted from blood. Receptors were obtained from a woman aged 18-29 years in good health.

The chain links TRBV9 to TRBJ2-1, with 7 nucleotides matching TRBD2. V was pared by 3 bases and J by 5 bases, with 8 bases of the junction left unmatched. The germline gives CDR1 SGDLS, CDR2 YYNGEE. The CDR3 covers 15 residues. CDR3: CASSATSQGHNEQFF. The DNA of the CDR3 is TGTGCCAGCAGCGCGACTAGCCAGGGTCACAATGAGCAGTTCTTC.

This clonotype was picked up a small number of times. The V gene is TRBV7-2, the J gene TRBJ2-3; TRBD2 matches 9 bases. This CDR3 has 17 amino acids. Germline lookup yields CDR1 SGHTA and CDR2 FQGNSA. The junction had 9 bases not matched to a gene; V was cut back by 5 bases and J by 0 bases. CDR3 sequence: CASSPGGRVPSTDTQYF. Written as DNA, the CDR3 is TGTGCCAGCAGCCCTGGCGGGAGGGTCCCTAGCACAGATACGCAGTATTTT.

This clonotype appeared a few times. The chain employs TRBV24-1 and TRBJ2-3; no clear D gene. Germline V gives CDR1 KGHDR, CDR2 SFDVKD. The V and J ends lost 4 bases and 8 bases respectively, with 12 bases between them. This CDR3 has 13 residues. The DNA of the CDR3 is TGTGCCACCAGTGACCCGACGAGACCTACGCAGTATTTT. Translating it yields CATSDPTRPTQYF.

The sample holds a few counts of this clonotype. V gene TRBV7-9 combines with J gene TRBJ1-1; 9 bases fit TRBD1. Trimming removed 4 bases from V and 6 bases from J; junction bases left unmatched: 9. The germline V gene has CDR1 SEHNR and CDR2 FQNEAQ (reference sequence). CDR3 length: 15 residues. The CDR3 protein is CASSSGQGIKSEAFF. CDR3 nucleotides: TGTGCCAGCAGCTCGGGACAGGGTATTAAGTCTGAAGCTTTCTTT.

This clonotype was counted between two and nine times. The chain links TRBV2 to TRBJ2-1; 7 nucleotides match TRBD2. The CDR3 runs to 13 residues. The germline gives CDR1 SNHLY, CDR2 FYNNEI. V dropped 4 bases and J dropped 9; count of bases not matched to a gene: 6. This chain's CDR3 is CASSANGEGEQFF. The CDR3, as DNA: TGTGCCAGCAGTGCCAACGGGGAGGGTGAGCAGTTCTTC.

This rearrangement joins TRBV6-1 to TRBJ2-5; 10 bases match TRBD2. The CDR3 sequence is 14 residues long. V lost 10 bases, J lost 5 bases, and 10 bases stayed unmatched. Germline loops: CDR1 MNHNS, CDR2 SASEGT. CDR3 coding DNA: TGTGCCACCCACTATAGCGGGGGGTGGGAGACCCAGTACTTC. This gives the protein CATHYSGGWETQYF.

V is TRBV20-1 and J is TRBJ2-5; possibly TRBD2 for D (6 bases). V dropped 6 bases and J dropped 10 bases, with 18 bases sitting between them. Germline loops: CDR1 DFQATT, CDR2 SNEGSKA (reference sequence). CDR3 length: 12 residues. Written as DNA, the CDR3 is TGCAGTGCCGTCGGTCGGGACTTTTACCAGTACTTC. Translation gives CSAVGRDFYQYF.